This T cell receptor beta chain originates from a study of shared clonotypes between healthy human individuals. Study-wide results and limits: It was the few donors that limited the genetic and exposure-history diversity represented.

Deep was the level at which the assay was run. Method: immunoSEQ multiplex PCR; TCRdb's copy keeps in-frame clones and lacks some. The repertoire holds a few million clones, with more than 90% as singletons. Notes on this clone: Its matching antigen is unknown.

The sequencing input was naive CD4+ T cells sorted from blood. Described subset: CD45RA+ positively selected. The receptor was isolated from a man aged 18-30 years in good health.

CDR3 sequence (DNA): TGTGCCAGCAGCGTTGGAAACTTGGGGTCCTACAATGAGCAGTTCTTC. Protein sequence: CASSVGNLGSYNEQFF. The J gene is TRBJ2-1, the V gene TRBV9; D ambiguous. Trimming took off 2 bases at V and 1 base at J, with 13 bases between the two ends. The germline V gene encodes CDR1 SGDLS and CDR2 YYNGEE. This CDR3 comprises 16 residues.